The rows below give T cell receptor beta chains drawn from one sample of a study of cytomegalovirus exposure and HLA in healthy donors. Clones were read by immunoSEQ multiplex PCR, and TCRdb kept only the in-frame ones, dropping some. The sample holds 250,000 to 300,000 clones, approximately 85% seen once. The sample was PBMCs. The source is a woman in her thirties or forties in good health and CMV-seropositive. CDR3s include the opening cysteine and the closing phenylalanine or tryptophan. A D gene is named only where the DNA matches it firmly. The size of a clone is reported for some rows only, either as once, few or many, or as a class for expanded clones.

abundance: -; len: 13; j_gene: TRBJ2-7; d_gene: TRBD1; v_gene: TRBV6-1; CDR3nt: TGTGCCACCCAGACGTCAGGGGGCTACGAGCAGTACTTC; CDR3aa: CATQTSGGYEQYF
abundance: -; len: 14; j_gene: TRBJ1-4; d_gene: -; v_gene: TRBV27; CDR3nt: TGTGCCAGCAGTTTATGGTCCGGGGATGAAAAACTGTTTTTT; CDR3aa: CASSLWSGDEKLFF
abundance: -; len: 13; j_gene: TRBJ1-2; d_gene: -; v_gene: TRBV6-1; CDR3nt: TGTGCCAGCAGTGAGGACAGCTTCTATGGCTACACCTTC; CDR3aa: CASSEDSFYGYTF
abundance: -; len: 16; j_gene: TRBJ1-4; d_gene: -; v_gene: TRBV19; CDR3nt: TGTGCCAGTAGTCTCAAGGGAGGGCTCGGTACTGAAAAACTGTTTTTT; CDR3aa: CASSLKGGLGTEKLFF
abundance: -; len: 17; j_gene: TRBJ1-1; d_gene: -; v_gene: TRBV2; CDR3nt: TGTGCCAGCAGTGAAAGGAGACGGCAGAGCCCCAGCACTGAAGCTTTCTTT; CDR3aa: CASSERRRQSPSTEAFF
abundance: once; len: 15; j_gene: TRBJ2-1; d_gene: TRBD2; v_gene: TRBV19; CDR3nt: TGTGCCAGTAGCCTACCTAGCGGGGGTTACAATGAGCAGTTCTTC; CDR3aa: CASSLPSGGYNEQFF
abundance: -; len: 13; j_gene: TRBJ2-1; d_gene: -; v_gene: TRBV19; CDR3nt: TGTGCCAGTAGTACCCGACAAGGAAATGAGCAGTTCTTC; CDR3aa: CASSTRQGNEQFF
abundance: once; len: 14; j_gene: TRBJ1-2; d_gene: -; v_gene: TRBV5-6; CDR3nt: TGTGCCAGCAGCTTGGGGGGGGGCGACTATGGCTACACCTTC; CDR3aa: CASSLGGGDYGYTF
abundance: few; len: 15; j_gene: TRBJ1-5; d_gene: -; v_gene: TRBV6-5; CDR3nt: TGTGCCAGCAGTTACAACTTCGATAGCAATCAGCCCCAGCATTTT; CDR3aa: CASSYNFDSNQPQHF
abundance: -; len: 13; j_gene: TRBJ1-1; d_gene: -; v_gene: TRBV30; CDR3nt: TGTGCCTGGAGTGTTCCCCTCAGTAAGAGGGCTTTCTTT; CDR3aa: CAWSVPLSKRAFF
abundance: -; len: 11; j_gene: TRBJ2-5; d_gene: -; v_gene: TRBV7-2; CDR3nt: TGTGCCAGCAGCTCTGTCGAGACCCAGTACTTC; CDR3aa: CASSSVETQYF
abundance: -; len: 15; j_gene: TRBJ2-6; d_gene: -; v_gene: TRBV2; CDR3nt: TGTGCCAGCAGTGAGGGTCGCTCTGGGGCCAACGGCCTGACTTTC; CDR3aa: CASSEGRSGANGLTF
abundance: -; len: 16; j_gene: TRBJ2-5; d_gene: TRBD2; v_gene: TRBV2; CDR3nt: TGTGCCAGCAGTAAATTTAGCGGGAGGGCCGGGGAGACCCAGTACTTC; CDR3aa: CASSKFSGRAGETQYF
abundance: -; len: 14; j_gene: TRBJ2-7; d_gene: TRBD1; v_gene: TRBV19; CDR3nt: TGTGCCAGTAGTATGTCTCAGGGGGCCGGCGAGCAGTACTTC; CDR3aa: CASSMSQGAGEQYF
abundance: once; len: 15; j_gene: TRBJ1-2; d_gene: TRBD1; v_gene: TRBV7-3; CDR3nt: TGTGCCAGCAGCCCCGGGACAGGGGGCTACTATGGCTACACCTTC; CDR3aa: CASSPGTGGYYGYTF
abundance: -; len: 14; j_gene: TRBJ1-6; d_gene: TRBD1; v_gene: TRBV7-9; CDR3nt: TGTGCCAGCATCACAGGGGGATCAGGGTCACCCCTCCACTTT; CDR3aa: CASITGGSGSPLHF
abundance: -; len: 15; j_gene: TRBJ2-3; d_gene: TRBD2; v_gene: TRBV15; CDR3nt: TGTGCCACCAGCAGAAGTAGCGGGAGCACAGATACGCAGTATTTT; CDR3aa: CATSRSSGSTDTQYF
abundance: -; len: 16; j_gene: TRBJ2-7; d_gene: -; v_gene: TRBV6-5; CDR3nt: TGTGCCAGCAGTTACTCGAGGGGGAGTTTCCCCTACGAGCAGTACTTC; CDR3aa: CASSYSRGSFPYEQYF
abundance: -; len: 13; j_gene: TRBJ1-1; d_gene: -; v_gene: TRBV2; CDR3nt: TGTGCCAGCAGTGCCGTGGGGGGCACTGAAGCTTTCTTT; CDR3aa: CASSAVGGTEAFF
abundance: -; len: 15; j_gene: TRBJ2-2; d_gene: TRBD1; v_gene: TRBV19; CDR3nt: TGTGCCAGTAGTGACAGGGGTCCGCTCACCGGGGAGCTGTTTTTT; CDR3aa: CASSDRGPLTGELFF
abundance: -; len: 14; j_gene: TRBJ2-7; d_gene: TRBD2; v_gene: TRBV6-5; CDR3nt: TGTGCCAGCAGTTACACTAGCGGGAGTTACGAGCAGTACTTC; CDR3aa: CASSYTSGSYEQYF
abundance: -; len: 12; j_gene: TRBJ1-1; d_gene: -; v_gene: TRBV7-3; CDR3nt: TGTGCCAGCAGCTCGCGGGGGCGTGAGGCTTTCTTT; CDR3aa: CASSSRGREAFF
abundance: -; len: 15; j_gene: TRBJ1-2; d_gene: -; v_gene: TRBV7-2; CDR3nt: TGTGCCAGCAGCCCTCAGGGCAGCACTAACTATGGCTACACCTTC; CDR3aa: CASSPQGSTNYGYTF
abundance: -; len: 13; j_gene: TRBJ2-7; d_gene: -; v_gene: TRBV18; CDR3nt: TGTGCCAGCTCGCTTCAGGGGATATACGAGCAGTACTTC; CDR3aa: CASSLQGIYEQYF
abundance: few; len: 13; j_gene: TRBJ2-3; d_gene: TRBD1; v_gene: TRBV28; CDR3nt: TGTGCCATACTGGGACAGTACACAGATACGCAGTATTTT; CDR3aa: CAILGQYTDTQYF
abundance: -; len: 14; j_gene: TRBJ2-7; d_gene: -; v_gene: TRBV19; CDR3nt: TGTGCCAGTAGTATATCAGCGCTGACCTACGAGCAGTACTTC; CDR3aa: CASSISALTYEQYF
abundance: -; len: 17; j_gene: TRBJ2-7; d_gene: TRBD2; v_gene: TRBV23-1; CDR3nt: TGCGCCAGCAGCCCCCAAGTTATAGCGGGTAGCTCCTACGAGCAGTACTTC; CDR3aa: CASSPQVIAGSSYEQYF
abundance: -; len: 15; j_gene: TRBJ2-3; d_gene: TRBD1; v_gene: TRBV7-9; CDR3nt: TGTGCCAGTCGCCTTGGGACAGCGCTCACAGATACGCAGTATTTT; CDR3aa: CASRLGTALTDTQYF
abundance: -; len: 13; j_gene: TRBJ2-5; d_gene: -; v_gene: TRBV6-5; CDR3nt: TGTGCCAGCAGAAGCGCGGGCCCGGAGACCCAGTACTTC; CDR3aa: CASRSAGPETQYF
abundance: -; len: 14; j_gene: TRBJ1-2; d_gene: -; v_gene: TRBV27; CDR3nt: TGTGCCAGCAGTCTAGCCGGGGGGCTCTATGGCTACACCTTC; CDR3aa: CASSLAGGLYGYTF
abundance: once; len: 15; j_gene: TRBJ1-1; d_gene: -; v_gene: TRBV5-4; CDR3nt: TGTGCCAGCAGCTTGGAAGGCAGGGAGAACACTGAAGCTTTCTTT; CDR3aa: CASSLEGRENTEAFF
abundance: -; len: 16; j_gene: TRBJ2-7; d_gene: TRBD1; v_gene: TRBV27; CDR3nt: TGTGCCAGCAGTTTAAATCCCCCTAGGACAGGCCACGAGCAGTACTTC; CDR3aa: CASSLNPPRTGHEQYF
abundance: -; len: 15; j_gene: TRBJ2-2; d_gene: TRBD2; v_gene: TRBV28; CDR3nt: TGTGCCAGCAGTTTCCGGGGGGGAGACACCGGGGAGCTGTTTTTT; CDR3aa: CASSFRGGDTGELFF
abundance: few; len: 15; j_gene: TRBJ2-3; d_gene: -; v_gene: TRBV19; CDR3nt: TGTGCCAGTAGTATCCGCAGGGCTAGCACAGATACGCAGTATTTT; CDR3aa: CASSIRRASTDTQYF
abundance: -; len: 18; j_gene: TRBJ2-1; d_gene: TRBD1; v_gene: TRBV14; CDR3nt: TGTGCCAGCAGCCTTAATCTGGACAGGGTCTTTCACCTCAATGAGCAGTTCTTC; CDR3aa: CASSLNLDRVFHLNEQFF
abundance: -; len: 15; j_gene: TRBJ2-2; d_gene: TRBD2; v_gene: TRBV19; CDR3nt: TGTGCCAGTAGTATAACGGGGGGTATCTCCGGGGAGCTGTTTTTT; CDR3aa: CASSITGGISGELFF
abundance: -; len: 11; j_gene: TRBJ1-1; d_gene: -; v_gene: TRBV29-1; CDR3nt: TGCAGCGTTGCACAGAACACTGAAGCTTTCTTT; CDR3aa: CSVAQNTEAFF